One sample yielded the 25 T cell receptor beta chains listed below, sequenced in a study of blood T cell repertoires in COVID-19. The assay was immunoSEQ multiplex PCR, and TCRdb's table has in-frame clones only and misses some. The table records around 69,000 clones, 65% to 85% of them present only once. Sequencing was done on a sample of peripheral blood. These receptors were collected from a woman aged 60 to 75 with acute or convalescent COVID-19.

This sequence joins TRBV6-5 and TRBJ1-1, with TRBD1 identical over 8 bases. CDR1 is MNHEY and CDR2 is SVGAGI in the germline V gene. There are 16 residues in the CDR3. V shed 3 bases and J 2 bases; nucleotides not matched to a gene: 8. CDR3 amino acids: CASSYDRGRVNTEAFF. The DNA of the CDR3 is TGTGCCAGCAGTTATGACAGGGGCAGGGTAAACACTGAAGCTTTCTTT.

CDR3 coding DNA: TGTGCCAGCAGCAACCGACTACCACAGGGGGCGCAAGTCGAGCAGTACTTC. Translation: CASSNRLPQGAQVEQYF. The V gene is TRBV21-1, the J gene TRBJ2-7; TRBD1 is the table's D call, not checked against the DNA. TRBV21-1 is designated a pseudogene. The CDR3 is 17 amino acids.

The genes are TRBV30 and TRBJ1-5, with 7 bases identical to TRBD1. There are 15 residues in the CDR3. The J segment lost 3 bases and the V segment lost 1 base, leaving 6 bases of the junction unmatched. Germline CDR1 reads GTSNPN; CDR2 reads SVGIG (reference sequence). The CDR3 is CAWSGQGVSNQPQHF. The CDR3 coding sequence is TGTGCCTGGAGTGGGCAGGGGGTCTCCAATCAGCCCCAGCATTTT.

This chain connects TRBV6-5 to TRBJ1-1; D might be TRBD1 (6 bases). CDR1 MNHEY and CDR2 SVGAGI come from the germline V gene. This CDR3 has 15 residues. With 8 bases removed from V and 0 bases from J, the gap between germline ends came to 16 bases. CDR3 residues: CASVSRQAVNTEAFF. CDR3 sequence (DNA): TGTGCCAGCGTCTCCAGACAGGCAGTGAACACTGAAGCTTTCTTT.

This clone came up a few times. The CDR3 reads CATSRGQPTGGGGWGYTF. CDR3 nucleotide sequence: TGTGCCACCAGCAGAGGCCAACCGACAGGGGGCGGGGGTTGGGGCTACACCTTC. The chain joins TRBV15 to TRBJ1-2; 10 positions agree with TRBD1. The length of the CDR3 is 18 residues. After removal of 1 base from V and 8 bases from J, the junction contained 16 bases not matched to a gene. Germline lookup yields CDR1 LNHNV and CDR2 YYDKDF (reference sequence).

The chain recombines TRBV5-6 with TRBJ1-1; D is unresolved. Looked up from germline, CDR1 is SGHDT and CDR2 is YYEEEE. V was shortened by 6 bases and J by 4 bases, with 16 bases between the two germline ends. This CDR3 is built from 14 residues. CDR3 in amino acids: CASTAVGPSTEAFF. DNA of the CDR3: TGTGCCAGCACCGCGGTTGGTCCGAGCACTGAAGCTTTCTTT.

This chain links TRBV6-5 with TRBJ1-5, with a tentative D call TRBD1 (6 bases). The V and J ends lost 4 bases and 6 bases respectively, with 13 bases between them. Germline V gene data show CDR1 as MNHEY and CDR2 as SVGAGI. This CDR3 region has 14 residues. The CDR3 reads CASSLPGQGQPQHF. CDR3 coding DNA: TGTGCCAGCAGTTTACCGGGACAAGGTCAGCCCCAGCATTTT.

The V call is TRBV7-9, the J call TRBJ1-1; D unresolved. V was clipped by 1 base and J by 6 bases, with 6 bases between them. The CDR3 loop spans 12 amino acids. Germline values: CDR1 SEHNR, CDR2 FQNEAQ (reference sequence). CDR3 region: CASSLVEAEAFF. Here the CDR3 DNA reads TGTGCCAGCAGCTTAGTAGAAGCTGAAGCTTTCTTT.

This sequence joins TRBV2 and TRBJ1-2; D is uncertain. Trimming removed 8 bases at V and 3 bases at J, with 19 bases between. The CDR3 sequence is 15 residues long. Germline V gene data show CDR1 as SNHLY and CDR2 as FYNNEI. The CDR3 sequence is CASWGDIGLHYGYTF. In DNA form, the CDR3 reads TGTGCCAGCTGGGGTGATATAGGACTGCACTATGGCTACACCTTC.

The V gene is TRBV7-2, the J gene TRBJ1-2; weak D call: TRBD1 (5 bases). The germline CDR1 and CDR2 sequences are SGHTA and FQGNSA. This CDR3 region has 15 residues. The V gene lost 1 base and the J gene lost 7 bases, with 16 bases spanning the gap. As DNA, the CDR3 is TGTGCCAGCAGCTTAGGGGAGGGGAGGGCAGTTGGCTACACCTTC. It codes for CASSLGEGRAVGYTF.

The V call is TRBV19, the J call TRBJ1-2; D gene uncertain. V was clipped by 4 bases and J by 4 bases, with 7 bases between them. This CDR3 has 12 residues. Germline CDR1 LNHDA, CDR2 SQIVND (reference sequence). The CDR3 DNA follows: TGTGCCAGTAGTAATGGCCGCTATGGCTACACCTTC. This sequence encodes CASSNGRYGYTF. Looking up the rest from reference TRBV19 and TRBJ1-2 gives the full variable domain: DGGITQSPKYLFRKEGQNVTLSCEQNLNHDAMYWYRQDPGQGLRLIYYSQIVNDFQKGDIAEGYSVSREKKESFPLTVTSAQKNPTAFYLCASSNGRYGYTFGSGTRLTVV.

The chain carries TRBV12-3 or TRBV12-4 and TRBJ1-2, with D maybe TRBD1 (6 bases). CDR3 length: 13 residues. The V end was cut by 6 bases, the J end by 8 bases, with 16 bases between. The CDR3 bases are TGTGCCAGCAGACTAACAGGGAGTGGCGGCTACACCTTC. Translation gives CASRLTGSGGYTF.

This rearrangement joins TRBV6-1 to TRBJ1-2, with 7 bases identical to TRBD1. Germline-derived CDR1 and CDR2 are MNHNS and SASEGT. The CDR3 length is 15 residues. The V and J ends lost 3 bases and 4 bases, in that order; junction bases with no gene match: 8. The CDR3 reads CASSDPVAGGYGYTF. CDR3 DNA sequence: TGTGCCAGCAGTGACCCGGTGGCAGGGGGCTATGGCTACACCTTC.

The V gene is TRBV6-2 or TRBV6-3, the J gene TRBJ2-5, with 8 nucleotides matching TRBD1. CDR1 MNHEY and CDR2 SVGEGT come from the germline V gene. After removal of 2 bases from V and 5 bases from J, the junction contained 4 bases not matched to a gene. The CDR3 covers 14 residues. CDR3 loop: CASSYPGGRETQYF. Here the CDR3 DNA reads TGTGCCAGCAGTTACCCAGGGGGCAGGGAGACCCAGTACTTC.

The rearrangement joins TRBV6-5 to TRBJ2-3; TRBD1 matches at 8 bases. Germline CDR1 reads MNHEY; CDR2 reads SVGAGI. This CDR3 comprises 15 residues. With V trimmed by 5 bases and J by 3 bases, 7 bases remained unmatched. This chain's CDR3 is CASSPLGQVTDTQYF. CDR3 coding DNA: TGTGCCAGCAGTCCCCTGGGACAGGTGACAGATACGCAGTATTTT.

The chain has TRBV19 and TRBJ2-7, with a weak D call TRBD1 (5 bases). The CDR3 length is 15 residues. Trimming removed 5 bases at V and 0 bases at J, with 14 bases between. The germline gives CDR1 LNHDA, CDR2 SQIVND (reference sequence). The CDR3 coding sequence is TGTGCCAGTAGTGGACAAGCCAGAGCCTCCTACGAGCAGTACTTC. Translated, it gives CASSGQARASYEQYF.

J is TRBJ1-5 and V is TRBV7-2; tentative D call: TRBD1 (5 bases). CDR3 length: 15 residues. V dropped 5 bases and J dropped 4 bases, with 15 bases sitting between them. In germline, CDR1 is SGHTA, CDR2 FQGNSA. This chain's CDR3 is CASSANRQGNQPQHF. The CDR3 DNA is TGTGCCAGCAGCGCCAACCGGCAGGGAAATCAGCCCCAGCATTTT.

J is TRBJ1-4 and V is TRBV11-2; 8 positions match TRBD1. V shed 3 bases and J 0 bases; nucleotides not matched to a gene: 12. The CDR3 contains 19 residues. The germline V gene has CDR1 SGHAT and CDR2 FQNNGV. The CDR3 sequence is CASSLSPGQGLATNEKLFF. The CDR3 DNA is TGTGCCAGCAGCTTGAGCCCCGGACAGGGCCTTGCAACTAATGAAAAACTGTTTTTT.

The genes are TRBV15 and TRBJ1-2; TRBD1 aligns across 9 bases. The CDR3 loop spans 14 amino acids. V dropped 0 bases and J dropped 6; count of bases not matched to a gene: 2. Germline V CDR1 and CDR2: LNHNV, YYDKDF (reference sequence). This CDR3 reads CATSRDRDRDGYTF. As DNA, the CDR3 is TGTGCCACCAGCAGAGATCGGGACAGGGATGGCTACACCTTC. The full variable domain, with the rest looked up from reference TRBV15 and TRBJ1-2, is DAMVIQNPRYQVTQFGKPVTLSCSQTLNHNVMYWYQQKSSQAPKLLFHYYDKDFNNEADTPDNFQSRRPNTSFCFLDIRSPGLGDTAMYLCATSRDRDRDGYTFGSGTRLTVV.

This clone was recorded a few times. The rearrangement links TRBV4-2 to TRBJ2-5; a weak D match, TRBD2 (6 bases). Trimming pared 0 bases from V and 4 bases from J, leaving 9 bases between. CDR3 length: 14 residues. Germline-derived CDR1 and CDR2 are LGHNA and YNFKEQ. CDR3 protein: CASSQETRGETQYF. In nucleotides, the CDR3 is TGTGCCAGCAGCCAAGAAACGCGGGGAGAGACCCAGTACTTC.

This chain joins TRBV4-2 and TRBJ1-1; possible D gene TRBD1, 6 bases. Germline V lookup: CDR1 LGHNA, CDR2 YNFKEQ. This CDR3 is built from 15 residues. Deletions cut 4 bases from V and 4 bases from J, with 16 bases between. For the CDR3, the DNA is TGTGCCAGCAGCCGAATAGGGGGAGTGGGCACTGAAGCTTTCTTT. It codes for CASSRIGGVGTEAFF.

The chain recombines TRBV9 with TRBJ2-1; 11 nucleotides align to TRBD2. The CDR3 is 16 residues long. V dropped 4 bases and J dropped 7; count of bases not matched to a gene: 10. Germline CDR1 reads SGDLS; CDR2 reads YYNGEE. CDR3 nucleotides: TGTGCCAGCAGCCTCAGACTAGCGGGATCAGGAAATGAGCAGTTCTTC. Its translation is CASSLRLAGSGNEQFF.

V gene TRBV6-5 combines with J gene TRBJ1-5; D is possibly TRBD1 (5 bases). The CDR3 runs 13 residues. Germline loops: CDR1 MNHEY, CDR2 SVGAGI. V was shortened by 0 bases and J by 12 bases, with 12 bases between the two germline ends. Here the CDR3 DNA reads TGTGCCAGCAGTTACTCTAGCACAGGACACCAGCATTTT. It yields the protein CASSYSSTGHQHF.

This chain links TRBV24-1 with TRBJ1-2; no clear D. V gave up 4 bases and J gave up 6 bases, with 11 bases separating them. The CDR3 totals 13 residues. The germline V gene encodes CDR1 KGHDR and CDR2 SFDVKD. CDR3: CATSETQANGYTF. The CDR3 nucleotides are TGTGCCACCAGTGAGACGCAGGCAAATGGCTACACCTTC.

This rearrangement joins TRBV11-2 to TRBJ2-1, with TRBD2 matching over 9 bases. V was clipped by 1 base and J by 0 bases; unmatched bases: 4. The CDR3 is made up of 17 amino acids. Looked up from germline, CDR1 is SGHAT and CDR2 is FQNNGV. The CDR3 spells CASSLGLAGPSYNEQFF. The CDR3 region has the DNA TGTGCCAGCAGCTTAGGGCTAGCGGGGCCCTCCTACAATGAGCAGTTCTTC. Drawing the rest from reference TRBV11-2 and TRBJ2-1, the complete variable domain is EAGVAQSPRYKIIEKRQSVAFWCNPISGHATLYWYQQILGQGPKLLIQFQNNGVVDDSQLPKDRFSAERLKGVDSTLKIQPAKLEDSAVYLCASSLGLAGPSYNEQFFGPGTRLTVL.